The T cell receptor beta chain described here comes from a study of blood T cell repertoires in COVID-19. Study as a whole: Whether acute or convalescent, the COVID-19 samples came from the United States, Italy and Spain.

CDR1 and CDR2 from the germline V gene are SGHVS and FNYEAQ. The length of the CDR3 is 15 residues. The V gene end was trimmed by 2 bases and the J gene end by 2 bases; junction bases not matched to a gene: 1. TCRdb keeps only in-frame clones here, not all; method: immunoSEQ multiplex PCR. The table records roughly 77,000 clones, more than 80% of them present only once. Sequenced material: peripheral blood. This sequence originates from a woman in her seventies with acute or convalescent COVID-19. This chain uses TRBV7-6 with TRBJ2-1; 9 nucleotides line up with TRBD2. The CDR3 loop reads CASSLRGGAYNEQFF. The CDR3 nucleotides read TGTGCCAGCAGCTTACGCGGGGGGGCCTACAATGAGCAGTTCTTC.